The 9 T cell receptor beta chains below were found in one sample sequenced in a study of CD8+ T cells in alopecia areata. The treatment was: oral pan-JAK inhibitor, 5-10 mg twice daily. Sequencing relied on a cDNA template that was reverse transcribed from extracted RNA. TCRdb's table, derived via immunoSEQ multiplex PCR, lists solely in-frame clones and lacks some. The sample shows 150,000 to 200,000 clones, about 71% of them seen only once. Here the sequenced sample was CD4+ T cells sorted from blood, taken at week 4, from a patient treated with tofacitinib. Every receptor here comes from a human donor with alopecia areata.

The rearrangement joins TRBV29-1 to TRBJ2-3; the match to TRBD1 covers 8 bases. This CDR3 comprises 16 residues. V gave up 1 base and J gave up 4 bases; unmatched junction bases: 10. Per germline, CDR1 SQVTM and CDR2 ANQGSEA. The CDR3 nucleotides read TGCAGCGTTGAAGGCCTGCTTGACAGGGGCGCAGATACGCAGTATTTT. It translates to CSVEGLLDRGADTQYF.

On this clone: As the CDR3 is not closed by the conserved phenylalanine or tryptophan, this likely results from a read error. The DNA is omitted, as the CDR3 cannot be located on it reliably, and the CDR3 follows TCRdb's listing. The CDR3 sequence: CASSFLLARSTGDEI. V usage is TRBV2 and J usage is TRBJ1-3. The CDR3 is 15 residues long, ends included. CDR1 and CDR2 from the germline V gene are SNHLY and FYNNEI.

This clone was recorded only once. This chain links TRBV29-1 with TRBJ2-1, with D hard to call. Trimming left V 4 bases short and J 3 bases short, with 13 bases between. Germline CDR1 is SQVTM and CDR2 is ANQGSEA. This CDR3 comprises 14 residues. The CDR3 reads CSVGESQNYNEQFF. The CDR3 DNA reads TGCAGCGTTGGTGAGTCACAAAACTACAATGAGCAGTTCTTC.

The rearrangement links TRBV29-1 to TRBJ1-2; D ambiguous. The CDR3 totals 12 residues. The germline CDR1 and CDR2 sequences are SQVTM and ANQGSEA. Deletions cut 2 bases from V and 6 bases from J, with 10 bases between. CDR3 sequence: CSVESQLHGYTF. CDR3 DNA sequence: TGCAGCGTTGAATCACAGCTGCATGGCTACACCTTC.

This sequence joins TRBV5-4 and TRBJ2-6, with D hard to call. V lost 3 bases and J lost 0, with 7 bases in between. From germline, CDR1 is SGHNT and CDR2 YYREEE (reference sequence). The CDR3 runs 15 residues. The CDR3 DNA reads as TGTGCCAGCAGCTCACTAAGCTCTGGGGCCAACGTCCTGACTTTC. Protein: CASSSLSSGANVLTF.

V gene TRBV30 combines with J gene TRBJ2-3; TRBD2 matches 7 bases. CDR3 length: 13 residues. CDR1 GTSNPN and CDR2 SVGIG come from the germline V gene (reference sequence). With V trimmed by 2 bases and J by 11 bases, 10 bases remained unmatched. The CDR3 nucleotides read TGTGCCTGGAGTACGGGACTATCTTGGGGGCAGTATTTT. Residues: CAWSTGLSWGQYF.

The CDR3 region is CASSNWRNYGYTF. The DNA of the CDR3 is TGTGCCAGCAGTAACTGGAGAAACTATGGCTACACCTTC. V gene TRBV2 combines with J gene TRBJ1-2; no definite D call. V lost 5 bases to trimming and J lost 2 bases, with 9 bases between them. Germline V gives CDR1 SNHLY, CDR2 FYNNEI. This CDR3 is 13 amino acids long. The whole variable domain, remainder taken from reference TRBV2 and TRBJ1-2, is EPEVTQTPSHQVTQMGQEVILRCVPISNHLYFYWYRQILGQKVEFLVSFYNNEISEKSEIFDDQFSVERPDGSNFTLKIRSTKLEDSAMYFCASSNWRNYGYTFGSGTRLTVV.

The chain links TRBV4-3 to TRBJ2-1, with D possibly being TRBD1 or TRBD2 (5 bases each). Germline CDR1 LGHNA, CDR2 YSLEER. CDR3 length: 15 amino acids. Trimming cost V 4 bases and J 5 bases, with 15 bases left between them. The CDR3 region is CASSRFRDENNEQFF. CDR3 coding DNA: TGCGCCAGCAGCCGATTCCGGGACGAGAACAATGAGCAGTTCTTC.

There are a few counts of this clone. The chain links TRBV5-4 to TRBJ2-7; no definite D call. Deletions cut 0 bases from V and 7 bases from J, with 14 bases between. The CDR3 is 14 residues long. Germline V gives CDR1 SGHNT, CDR2 YYREEE (reference sequence). CDR3 residues: CASSLEGPEREQYF. The CDR3 DNA follows: TGTGCCAGCAGCTTGGAGGGCCCCGAAAGAGAGCAGTACTTC.